Listed here are 15 T cell receptor beta chains from one sample, sequenced in a study of patients and donors after allogeneic stem cell transplantation (dated by TCRdb to the early 2020s). Libraries were built with RT-PCR. TCRdb lists the instrument as NextSeq 550. TCRdb's own reprocessing of the public reads used fastp at Q25 and MiXCR and kept productive beta chains. For every CDR3 protein sequence, its rows merge into one entry that carries the most common genes and DNA. Within this sample are some 880,000 distinct CDR3 sequences, with about 20% of them counted one time only. 6% of the sample belongs to the ten largest clones. What was sequenced was blood, either unsorted or a sorted T cell fraction (not recorded which). The receptors come from a human donor who was either an allogeneic HSCT recipient or a stem cell or donor lymphocyte infusion donor (not recorded which). It is not recorded whose cells these are; they may come from a transplant donor.

V usage is TRBV21-1 and J usage is TRBJ2-2; TRBD2, the table's D call, was not compared with the DNA. TRBV21-1 is designated a pseudogene. CDR3 length: 18 amino acids. The CDR3 bases are TGTGCCAGCAGCAAAGGGGCAGCGGGAGGGGTTTCGACCGGGGAGCTGTTTTTT. Amino acids: CASSKGAAGGVSTGELFF.

This clonotype was counted only a few times. In DNA form, the CDR3 reads TGTGCCAGCAAGGTAGCGGGGAGCACAGATACGCAGTATTTT. Translated: CASKVAGSTDTQYF. This chain links TRBV6-2 or TRBV6-3 with TRBJ2-3, with TRBD2 identical over 8 bases. Looked up from germline, CDR1 is MNHEY and CDR2 is SVGEGT. The CDR3 is 14 residues long. V lost 7 bases, J lost 0 bases, and 3 bases stayed unmatched.

This clonotype was detected only a few times. This chain joins TRBV12-3 or TRBV12-4 and TRBJ1-2, with no clear D. Trimming shortened V by 6 bases and J by 5 bases, and 16 bases separated the two germline ends. The CDR3 runs 14 residues. The DNA for the CDR3 is TGTGCCAGCAGGGCGTGGGTCCGAGATTATGGCTACACCTTC. Protein sequence: CASRAWVRDYGYTF.

This clonotype was counted between two and nine times. The chain employs TRBV13 and TRBJ2-3; 10 bases are a match to TRBD1. The germline CDR1 and CDR2 sequences are PRHDT and FYEKMQ (reference sequence). Trimming removed 5 bases from V and 3 bases from J; junction bases left unmatched: 5. The CDR3 spans 15 residues. The CDR3 sequence is CASSPVGQGTDTQYF. CDR3 DNA: TGTGCCAGCAGCCCAGTGGGACAGGGGACAGATACGCAGTATTTT.

This rearrangement joins TRBV12-3 or TRBV12-4 to TRBJ2-5; TRBD2 agrees at 10 bases. CDR3 size: 15 residues. The V gene end was trimmed by 1 base and the J gene end by 9 bases; junction bases not matched to a gene: 8. The CDR3 loop is CASSLGAGGPGSQYF. DNA for the CDR3: TGTGCCAGCAGTTTAGGAGCGGGAGGGCCAGGATCCCAGTACTTC.

The chain joins TRBV7-3 to TRBJ2-1; the match to TRBD2 covers 15 bases. Germline lookup yields CDR1 SGHTA and CDR2 FQGTGA. The CDR3 length is 17 residues. V lost 5 bases to trimming and J lost 4 bases; unmatched junction nucleotides: 6. CDR3 residues: CASSPPGLAGGYNEQFF. In DNA, the CDR3 is TGTGCCAGCAGCCCTCCGGGACTAGCGGGGGGATACAATGAGCAGTTCTTC. Full variable domain (missing parts from reference TRBV7-3 and TRBJ2-1): GAGVSQTPSNKVTEKGKYVELRCDPISGHTALYWYRQSLGQGPEFLIYFQGTGAADDSGLPNDRFFAVRPEGSVSTLKIQRTERGDSAVYLCASSPPGLAGGYNEQFFGPGTRLTVL.

There are a few counts of this clonotype. This chain joins TRBV12-3 or TRBV12-4 and TRBJ2-5; D uncertain. The CDR3 has 11 amino acids. The V gene lost 7 bases and the J gene lost 7 bases, with 10 bases spanning the gap. The CDR3 DNA sequence: TGTGCCAGCAATCTGGGCGGGACCCAGTACTTC. Protein: CASNLGGTQYF.

The chain is built from TRBV7-9 and TRBJ1-3, with D possibly being TRBD1 (6 bases). Germline CDR1 is SEHNR and CDR2 is FQNEAQ (reference sequence). This CDR3 region has 15 residues. V lost 5 bases, J lost 4 bases, and 15 bases lay in between. The CDR3 reads CASSPRTVIGNTIYF. CDR3 bases: TGTGCCAGCAGCCCCCGGACAGTGATCGGAAACACCATATATTTT.

Only a few counts were recorded for this clonotype. The chain carries TRBV4-3 and TRBJ2-3, with D uncertain. V was shortened by 1 base and J by 5 bases, with 16 bases between the two germline ends. This CDR3 region has 16 residues. Germline CDR1 and CDR2: LGHNA and YSLEER. The CDR3 bases are TGCGCCAGCAGCCAAGGATCCACCCAAGCCAGAGATACGCAGTATTTT. Translating it yields CASSQGSTQARDTQYF.

In its sample, this clonotype was seen a few times. This CDR3 reads CASKRGTGTSYEQYF. Written as DNA, the CDR3 is TGTGCCAGCAAAAGAGGGACAGGGACATCCTACGAGCAGTACTTC. The chain has TRBV6-1 and TRBJ2-7, with 9 nucleotides matching TRBD1. Germline trimming cut 7 bases from V and 1 base from J; bases unmatched to any gene: 8. The germline V gene has CDR1 MNHNS and CDR2 SASEGT. This CDR3 region has 15 residues.

This clonotype was seen only a few times. This chain joins TRBV20-1 and TRBJ2-7; no reliable D call. Germline assignment: CDR1 DFQATT and CDR2 SNEGSKA (reference sequence). Between the trimmed V and J ends, which lost 4 bases and 3 bases, there was a span of 10 bases. The CDR3 runs 12 residues. This CDR3 reads CSANRAGYEQYF. The CDR3 DNA reads TGCAGTGCTAACCGGGCTGGCTACGAGCAGTACTTC.

V usage is TRBV7-8 and J usage is TRBJ1-5; D is unresolved. CDR1 is SGHVS, CDR2 FQNEAQ, per germline. V lost 1 base and J 4 bases, leaving 11 bases between the germline ends. The CDR3 is 15 amino acids. In nucleotides, the CDR3 is TGTGCCAGCAGCTTAGTATTTCAGCCAAATCAGCCCCAGCATTTT. Residues: CASSLVFQPNQPQHF.

This clonotype was observed a few times. This rearrangement joins TRBV18 to TRBJ1-3; D is unclear. The germline CDR1 and CDR2 sequences are KGHSH and LQKENI. There are 15 residues in the CDR3. V was trimmed by 2 bases and J by 2 bases, leaving 10 bases between them. The CDR3 DNA reads as TGTGCCAGCTCACCAACCTACGAGGCTGGAAACACCATATATTTT. Translated: CASSPTYEAGNTIYF.

This clonotype was counted between two and nine times. One end of the junction does not line up with germline, which may come from a read error. V usage is TRBV24-1 and J usage is TRBJ2-1, with D unclear. This CDR3 is 11 amino acids long. CDR1 is KGHDR, CDR2 SFDVKD, per germline. CDR3 nucleotide sequence: TGTGTCACCAGTGCTCACAATGAGCAGTTCTTC. Translating it yields CVTSAHNEQFF.

There are a few counts of this clonotype. For the CDR3, the DNA is TGCAGTGCTACCACAGGGAAACGGGGTGAAAAACTGTTTTTT. Its translation: CSATTGKRGEKLFF. This sequence joins TRBV20-1 and TRBJ1-4; D perhaps matches TRBD1 (6 bases). Germline values: CDR1 DFQATT, CDR2 SNEGSKA (reference sequence). V shed 4 bases and J shed 7 bases, with 16 bases lying between them. The CDR3 is 14 amino acids.